Following are 3 T cell receptor beta chains from one sample sequenced in a study of cytomegalovirus exposure and HLA in healthy donors. In the PCR, 60 Vbeta and 13 Jbeta primers were used. The method was immunoSEQ multiplex PCR; TCRdb's version includes in-frame clones alone and lacks a portion of them. The table lists over 75,000 clones, around four fifths of them singletons. The specimen was PBMCs. Receptors were obtained from a woman aged 18-30 years in good health and CMV-seropositive.

The V gene is TRBV4-1, the J gene TRBJ1-1, with D tentatively TRBD1 (5 bases). V was clipped by 2 bases and J by 11 bases, with 12 bases between them. Germline CDR1 is MGHRA and CDR2 is YSYEKL. The length of the CDR3 is 12 residues. CDR3: CASSQLGLNAFF. The CDR3 coding sequence is TGCGCCAGCAGCCAACTGGGGCTAAATGCTTTCTTT.

V gene TRBV6-5 combines with J gene TRBJ2-5, with 7 bases lining up with TRBD1. The CDR3 length is 13 residues. Germline V lookup: CDR1 MNHEY, CDR2 SVGAGI. V lost 5 bases to trimming and J lost 5 bases; unmatched junction nucleotides: 5. The CDR3 coding sequence is TGTGCCAGCAGTCCATGGGACAGTGAGACCCAGTACTTC. It specifies CASSPWDSETQYF.

The CDR3 sequence is CASSMASRGGGQETQYF. As DNA, the CDR3 is TGTGCCAGTAGTATGGCTTCCCGTGGCGGGGGACAAGAGACCCAGTACTTC. The chain carries TRBV19 and TRBJ2-5, with 7 nucleotides matching TRBD2. The CDR3 loop spans 17 amino acids. V shed 3 bases and J 2 bases; nucleotides not matched to a gene: 12. Germline-derived CDR1 and CDR2 are LNHDA and SQIVND (reference sequence). The variable domain in full, completed from reference TRBV19 and TRBJ2-5, reads DGGITQSPKYLFRKEGQNVTLSCEQNLNHDAMYWYRQDPGQGLRLIYYSQIVNDFQKGDIAEGYSVSREKKESFPLTVTSAQKNPTAFYLCASSMASRGGGQETQYFGPGTRLLVL.